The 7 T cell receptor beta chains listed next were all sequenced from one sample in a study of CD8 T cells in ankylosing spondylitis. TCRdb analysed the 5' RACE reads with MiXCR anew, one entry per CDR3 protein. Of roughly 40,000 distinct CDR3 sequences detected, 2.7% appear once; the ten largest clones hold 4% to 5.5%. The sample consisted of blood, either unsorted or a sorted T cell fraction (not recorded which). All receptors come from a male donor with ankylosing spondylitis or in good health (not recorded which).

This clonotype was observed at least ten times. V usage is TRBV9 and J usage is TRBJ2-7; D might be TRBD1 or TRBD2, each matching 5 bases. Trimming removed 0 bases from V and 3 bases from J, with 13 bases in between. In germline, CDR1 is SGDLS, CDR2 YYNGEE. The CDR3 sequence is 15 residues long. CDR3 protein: CASSVEGTRGYEQYF. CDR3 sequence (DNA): TGTGCCAGCAGCGTAGAGGGGACGAGGGGCTACGAGCAGTACTTC.

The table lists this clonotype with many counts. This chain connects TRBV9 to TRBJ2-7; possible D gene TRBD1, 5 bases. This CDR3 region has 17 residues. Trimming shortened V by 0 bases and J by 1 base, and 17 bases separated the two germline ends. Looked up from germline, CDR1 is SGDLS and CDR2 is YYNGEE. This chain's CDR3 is CASSVDARLGASYEQYF. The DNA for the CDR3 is TGTGCCAGCAGCGTAGACGCCCGACTTGGGGCTTCCTACGAGCAGTACTTC.

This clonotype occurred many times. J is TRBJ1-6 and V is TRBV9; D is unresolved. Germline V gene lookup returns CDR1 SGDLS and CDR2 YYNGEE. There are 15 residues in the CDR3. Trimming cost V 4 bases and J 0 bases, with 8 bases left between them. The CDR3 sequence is CASSPLGSYNSPLHF. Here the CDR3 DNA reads TGTGCCAGCAGCCCTCTGGGCTCCTATAATTCACCCCTCCACTTT.

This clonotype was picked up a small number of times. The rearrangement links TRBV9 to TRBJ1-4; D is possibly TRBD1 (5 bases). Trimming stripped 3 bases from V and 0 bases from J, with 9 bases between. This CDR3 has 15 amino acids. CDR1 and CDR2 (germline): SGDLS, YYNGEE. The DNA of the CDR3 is TGTGCCAGCAGCGCGACAGCGGCAACTAATGAAAAACTGTTTTTT. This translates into CASSATAATNEKLFF.

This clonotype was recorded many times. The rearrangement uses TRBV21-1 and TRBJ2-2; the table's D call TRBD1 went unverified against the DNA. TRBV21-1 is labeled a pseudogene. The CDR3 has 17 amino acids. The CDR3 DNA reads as TGTGCCAGCAGCCCCCGGGGCCGAACCCAGCACACCGGGGAGCTGTTTTTT. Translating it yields CASSPRGRTQHTGELFF.

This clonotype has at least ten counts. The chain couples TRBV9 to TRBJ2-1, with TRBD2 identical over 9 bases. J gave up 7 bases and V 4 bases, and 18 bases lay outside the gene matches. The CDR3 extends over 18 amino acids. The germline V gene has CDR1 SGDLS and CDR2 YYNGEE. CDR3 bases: TGTGCCAGCAGCTCAGGGCTTTCGGCGGGAGGGGGCGGGAATGAGCAGTTCTTC. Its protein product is CASSSGLSAGGGGNEQFF.

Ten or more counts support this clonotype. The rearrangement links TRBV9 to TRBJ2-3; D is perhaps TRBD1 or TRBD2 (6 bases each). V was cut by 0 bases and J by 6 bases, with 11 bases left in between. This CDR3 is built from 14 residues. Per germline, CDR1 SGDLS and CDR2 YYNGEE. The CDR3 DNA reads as TGTGCCAGCAGCGTAGCGGGGGCTGGGGATACGCAGTATTTT. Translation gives CASSVAGAGDTQYF.